The rows below give T cell receptor beta chains drawn from one sample of a study of shared clonotypes between healthy human individuals. The protocol was immunoSEQ multiplex PCR, while the TCRdb copy is restricted to in-frame clones and leaves out a portion. The table includes roughly 1 million clones, under 80% detected once. Sequences were obtained from memory CD4+ T cells sorted from blood. The receptors were gathered from a man aged 18 to 35 in good health. The CDR3 runs from the conserved cysteine through the conserved F or W. Each record gives: D gene, V gene, J gene, clone size, CDR3 DNA, CDR3 protein. A D gene is named only where the DNA matches it firmly. Clone size is shown for a subset of rows, as once, few, many or a class of expanded clone.

>TRBD1|TRBV2|TRBJ1-2|few
TGTGCCAGCAGTGCTTCCGGGACAGGGGGTCGTCCCTACACCTTC
CASSASGTGGRPYTF
>TRBD2|TRBV19|TRBJ2-3|-
TGTGCCAGTAGTATTCTAGCGGGGGGTACAGATACGCAGTATTTT
CASSILAGGTDTQYF
>-|TRBV20-1|TRBJ2-3|-
TGCAGTGCTAGTGGCACAGATACGCAGTATTTT
CSASGTDTQYF
>TRBD2|TRBV9|TRBJ2-2|many
TGTGCCAGCAGCCCTCAGACTAGCGCTACCGGGGAGCTGTTTTTT
CASSPQTSATGELFF
>TRBD2|TRBV19|TRBJ2-3|-
TGTGCCAGTAATAGCGGGAACACAGATACGCAGTATTTT
CASNSGNTDTQYF
>-|TRBV5-6|TRBJ1-1|-
TGTGCCAGCAGCCCCCTAGGGGGGGATGAAGCTTTCTTT
CASSPLGGDEAFF
>-|TRBV30|TRBJ2-1|-
TGTGCCTGGACCCCAGCGGGCTCCTACAATGAGCAGTTCTTC
CAWTPAGSYNEQFF
>-|TRBV7-3|TRBJ2-6|-
TGTGCCAGCAGCTTAAATGCACCCGCCTCTGGGGCCAACGTCCTGACTTTC
CASSLNAPASGANVLTF
>-|TRBV15|TRBJ2-1|once
TGTGCCACCAGCAGAGTGGAGGGAGTCTCCTACAATGAGCAGTTCTTC
CATSRVEGVSYNEQFF
>-|TRBV7-7|TRBJ2-5|-
TGTGCTAGCAGCCCTGCTCCCGGGCCGCAAGAGACCCAGTACTTC
CASSPAPGPQETQYF
>TRBD1|TRBV5-1|TRBJ1-1|-
TGCGCCAGCAGCTGGGACAGGGTCGCTGAAGCTTTCTTT
CASSWDRVAEAFF
>TRBD2|TRBV2|TRBJ2-2|-
TGTGCCATCCGGGGACTAGCGGGGGACACCGGGGAGCTGTTTTTT
CAIRGLAGDTGELFF
>TRBD1|TRBV7-8|TRBJ1-2|-
TGTGCCAGCAGCTTAGCGCAGGGGGACGGATATGGCTACACCTTC
CASSLAQGDGYGYTF
>-|TRBV6-1|TRBJ1-5|once
TGTGCCAGCAGTGAAGGGACCGGGAGTCCGAATCAGCCCCAGCATTTT
CASSEGTGSPNQPQHF
>-|TRBV6-1|TRBJ1-2|few
TGTGCCAGCAGTGAAGGGTGGGGTGGCTATGGCTACACCTTC
CASSEGWGGYGYTF
>-|TRBV4-2|TRBJ1-1|-
TGTGCCAGCAGCCAAGAGGGACAGAACACTGAAGCTTTCTTT
CASSQEGQNTEAFF
>TRBD2|TRBV4-1|TRBJ2-1|-
TGCGCCAGCAGCCCCGCGACTAGCGGGGGGGGAAATGAGCAGTTCTTC
CASSPATSGGGNEQFF
>TRBD1|TRBV30|TRBJ2-7|-
TGTGCCTGGAGTAAGTTCCGGGACAGAGTCTTC
CAWSKFRDRVF
>TRBD1|TRBV2|TRBJ1-3|once
TGTGCCAGCAGTCCGGGACAGGGGGTACGAAACACCATATATTTT
CASSPGQGVRNTIYF
>-|TRBV18|TRBJ1-1|-
TGTGCCAGCTCACCACCCGGGAGGGTTACTGAAGCTTTCTTT
CASSPPGRVTEAFF
>-|TRBV7-9|TRBJ2-3|once
TGTGCCAGCAGCTTAGCAGGGAGCAGCACAGATACGCAGTATTTT
CASSLAGSSTDTQYF
>-|TRBV9|TRBJ2-3|-
TGTGCCAGCAGCCCCCGACTAGGGGGGAGCACAGATACGCAGTATTTT
CASSPRLGGSTDTQYF
>-|TRBV28|TRBJ1-3|-
TGTGCCAGCAGCCCCCCGTATGTTTTCTCTGGAAACACCATATATTTT
CASSPPYVFSGNTIYF
>-|TRBV7-9|TRBJ2-3|-
TGTGCCAGCAGCATCCTACAGGGAGGGACAGATACGCAGTATTTT
CASSILQGGTDTQYF
>-|TRBV23-1|TRBJ2-1|-
TGCGCCAGCACCGGGGGCAATGAGCAGTTCTTC
CASTGGNEQFF
>TRBD1|TRBV6-5|TRBJ1-2|-
TGTGCCAGCAGTTACGCGGCAGGGGGCCAGGGCTATGGCTACACCTTC
CASSYAAGGQGYGYTF
>TRBD2|TRBV7-2|TRBJ2-1|once
TGTGCCAGCAGCTTAGCGAGCGGGAACTACAATGAGCAGTTCTTC
CASSLASGNYNEQFF
>TRBD1|TRBV6-5|TRBJ2-7|-
TGTGCCAGCAGACCCTCCGCAGGGGGCTCCTACGAACAGTACTTC
CASRPSAGGSYEQYF
>-|TRBV5-6|TRBJ1-1|once
TGTGCCAGCAGTACCCTCGGACACCAGAACACTGAAGCTTTCTTT
CASSTLGHQNTEAFF
>TRBD1|TRBV7-2|TRBJ1-2|-
TGTGCCAGCAGCCCCAGCGGACAGGGCCACTATGGCTACACCTTC
CASSPSGQGHYGYTF
>TRBD2|TRBV6-5|TRBJ2-7|-
TGTGCCAGCAGCCGGCGGGGGCGGGGGGGCTACGAGCAGTACTTC
CASSRRGRGGYEQYF
>TRBD2|TRBV7-9|TRBJ2-2|few
TGTGCCAGCAGCTTAGCGGGACTAGCGGGAGTGATCACCGGGGAGCTGTTTTTT
CASSLAGLAGVITGELFF
>-|TRBV30|TRBJ2-5|-
TGTGCCTGGAACTCACTGGCCCAACAATCCCAGTACTTC
CAWNSLAQQSQYF
>-|TRBV2|TRBJ1-6|-
TGTGCCAGCAGAACGGGGAGCTCCTATAATTCACCCCTCCACTTT
CASRTGSSYNSPLHF
>-|TRBV2|TRBJ2-5|-
TGTGCCAGCAGTGAACTAGCTAGGGAGACCCAGTACTTC
CASSELARETQYF
>TRBD2|TRBV6-1|TRBJ2-7|-
TGTGCCAGCAGTGTCGGGGGAGGGCCCGCCGAGCAGTACTTC
CASSVGGGPAEQYF
>-|TRBV28|TRBJ1-4|-
TGTGCCAGCAGTTCACAACAAGTTAATGAAAAACTGTTTTTT
CASSSQQVNEKLFF
>-|TRBV4-1|TRBJ2-7|few
TGCGCCAGCAGCCAACCAGGACTGGGGGGCTACGAGCAGTACTTC
CASSQPGLGGYEQYF
>-|TRBV5-8|TRBJ2-5|-
TGTGCCAGCAGTTGGGGATCGACGGGGCACAAGGAAACCCAGTACTTC
CASSWGSTGHKETQYF
>TRBD2|TRBV5-1|TRBJ2-5|many
TGCGCCAGCAGCCCCGGACTAGCGGGAGGTCAAGAGACCCAGTACTTC
CASSPGLAGGQETQYF
>TRBD2|TRBV5-1|TRBJ2-1|-
TGCGCCAGCAGCTTGGCCACTAGCGGGGGACGGGGTGAGCAGTTCTTC
CASSLATSGGRGEQFF